This T cell receptor beta chain was sequenced in a study of blood T cell repertoires in COVID-19. Study background: Sites in the United States, Italy and Spain provided acute and convalescent COVID-19 samples. T cells, B-cell-depleted T cells, or PBMCs provided the cDNA or gDNA that served as material.

The CDR3 consists of 14 residues. The V segment lost 1 base and the J segment 11 bases; nucleotides outside the gene matches: 8. Germline V lookup: CDR1 LGHDT, CDR2 YNNKEL (reference sequence). Authors' processing steps: Amplifying reference gene primers gave estimates of nucleated cell counts. Here immunoSEQ multiplex PCR was the method, and the copy in TCRdb shows in-frame clones only, minus some. The V and J calls and clone size were taken over from that table, and D and trimming were inferred from the DNA. The sample records about 200,000 clones, approximately 80% being singletons. Sequenced input: peripheral blood. This clonotype was sampled from a man aged 35 to 55 with acute or convalescent COVID-19. The chain has TRBV3-1 (or the pseudogene TRBV3-2) and TRBJ1-5; 7 bases agree with TRBD1. CDR3 bases: TGTGCCAGCAGCCAAGCGGGACAGAAGGGGTCCCAGCATTTT. Encoded protein: CASSQAGQKGSQHF.